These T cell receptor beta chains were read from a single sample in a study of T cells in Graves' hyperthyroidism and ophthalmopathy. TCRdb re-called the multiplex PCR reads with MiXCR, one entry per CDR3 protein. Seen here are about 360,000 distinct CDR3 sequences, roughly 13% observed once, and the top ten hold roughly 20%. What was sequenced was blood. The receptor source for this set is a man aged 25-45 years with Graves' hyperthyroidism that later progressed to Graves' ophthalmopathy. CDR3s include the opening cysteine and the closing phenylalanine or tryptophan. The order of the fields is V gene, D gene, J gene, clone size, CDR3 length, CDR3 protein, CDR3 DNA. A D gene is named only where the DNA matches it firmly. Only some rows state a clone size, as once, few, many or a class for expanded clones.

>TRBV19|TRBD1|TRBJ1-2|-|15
CASSTGTGDGNGYTF
TGTGCCAGTAGTACAGGGACAGGGGATGGCAATGGCTACACCTTC
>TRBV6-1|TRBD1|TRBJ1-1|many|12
CASRGQWTEAFF
TGTGCCAGCAGGGGACAGTGGACTGAAGCTTTCTTT
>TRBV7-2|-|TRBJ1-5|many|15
CASSPRAKNNQPQHF
TGTGCCAGCAGCCCAAGGGCCAAGAACAATCAGCCCCAGCATTTT
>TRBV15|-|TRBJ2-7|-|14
CATSTLGAGNEQYF
TGTGCCACCAGCACCCTTGGGGCCGGGAACGAGCAGTACTTC
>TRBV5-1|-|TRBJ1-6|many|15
CASSLEGGSDSPLHF
TGCGCCAGCAGCTTGGAAGGGGGGAGTGATTCACCCCTCCACTTT
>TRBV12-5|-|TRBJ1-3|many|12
CASGYSGNTIYF
TGTGCTAGTGGTTACTCTGGAAACACCATATATTTT
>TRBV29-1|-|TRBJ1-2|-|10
CSFGVNGYTF
TGCAGCTTCGGAGTTAATGGCTACACCTTC
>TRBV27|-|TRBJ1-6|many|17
CASSSITPAGISSPLHF
TGTGCCAGCAGTTCTATAACCCCGGCAGGGATAAGTTCACCCCTCCACTTT
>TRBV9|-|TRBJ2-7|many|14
CASSVGGGTYEQYF
TGTGCCAGCAGCGTGGGAGGGGGGACCTACGAGCAGTACTTC
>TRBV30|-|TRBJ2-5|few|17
CAWSAERWHVRQETQYF
TGTGCCTGGAGTGCCGAACGTTGGCACGTCCGTCAAGAGACCCAGTACTTC
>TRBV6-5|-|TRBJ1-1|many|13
CASSYAGHTEAFF
TGTGCCAGCAGTTATGCAGGCCACACTGAAGCTTTCTTT